The 17 T cell receptor beta chains below were found in one sample sequenced in a study of neoadjuvant anti-PD-1 for oral cavity cancer. Here immunoSEQ multiplex PCR was the method, and the copy in TCRdb shows in-frame clones only, minus some. The table records approximately 15,000 clones, 65% of them present only once. Specimen: PBMCs, collected before nivolumab (anti-PD-1) treatment. The origin of the receptors is a person between 40 and 80 years old with oral cavity squamous cell carcinoma.

This clone was found once. The chain joins TRBV4-1 to TRBJ2-7; D is perhaps TRBD1 (5 bases). Looked up from germline, CDR1 is MGHRA and CDR2 is YSYEKL. The CDR3 has 16 amino acids. V gave up 0 bases and J gave up 7 bases, with 19 bases separating them. The CDR3 DNA sequence: TGCGCCAGCAGCCAAGAAGGTAGGGGCCGCCGAGAAGAGCAGTACTTC. Translated, it gives CASSQEGRGRREEQYF.

This clone has just a few counts. The chain has TRBV5-1 and TRBJ2-7; D is possibly TRBD1 (5 bases). This CDR3 spans 15 amino acids. V shed 1 base and J shed 1 base, with 12 bases lying between them. Germline V gene data show CDR1 as SGHRS and CDR2 as YFSETQ. CDR3 protein: CASSLQGSISYEQYF. CDR3 DNA: TGCGCCAGCAGCTTGCAGGGTTCAATATCCTACGAGCAGTACTTC.

This rearrangement joins TRBV29-1 to TRBJ1-5; 7 bases align to TRBD1. The germline V gene encodes CDR1 SQVTM and CDR2 ANQGSEA. The CDR3 runs 13 residues. V was clipped by 6 bases and J by 3 bases; unmatched bases: 5. The CDR3 nucleotides are TGCAGCGTCCGCACAGGGGTCAATCAGCCCCAGCATTTT. Translating gives CSVRTGVNQPQHF.

J is TRBJ2-2 and V is TRBV9; no clear D gene. Trimming removed 4 bases at V and 4 bases at J, with 14 bases between. This CDR3 is 15 amino acids long. Germline lookup yields CDR1 SGDLS and CDR2 YYNGEE. CDR3 sequence: CASSSSIPGTGELFF. CDR3 sequence (DNA): TGTGCCAGCAGCTCATCAATTCCGGGCACCGGGGAGCTGTTTTTT.

The chain couples TRBV25-1 to TRBJ1-4; D might be TRBD1 (5 bases). Deletions cut 3 bases from V and 8 bases from J, with 10 bases between. The germline CDR1 and CDR2 sequences are MGHDK and SYGVNS. The length of the CDR3 is 13 residues. DNA for the CDR3: TGTGCCAGCAGTGAGTCAGGGACCGAAAAACTGTTTTTT. Translation gives CASSESGTEKLFF. The complete variable domain, with remaining parts taken from reference TRBV25-1 and TRBJ1-4, reads EADIYQTPRYLVIGTGKKITLECSQTMGHDKMYWYQQDPGMELHLIHYSYGVNSTEKGDLSSESTVSRIRTEHFPLTLESARPSHTSQYLCASSESGTEKLFFGSGTQLSVL.

This clone was detected once. This chain links TRBV11-2 with TRBJ1-1; perhaps TRBD1 as D (6 bases). V gave up 5 bases and J gave up 2 bases, with 18 bases separating them. The CDR3 length is 16 residues. CDR1 SGHAT and CDR2 FQNNGV come from the germline V gene. The CDR3: CASSRGLLWRNTEAFF. Here the CDR3 DNA reads TGTGCCAGCAGCCGGGGGCTGCTCTGGAGAAACACTGAAGCTTTCTTT.

This clone has a handful of counts. This chain links TRBV5-1 with TRBJ2-3; TRBD1 is a possible D gene (6 bases). This CDR3 region has 14 residues. Trimming pared 6 bases from V and 2 bases from J, leaving 13 bases between. Germline V lookup: CDR1 SGHRS, CDR2 YFSETQ. This CDR3 is CASNLQGFTDTQYF. The CDR3 region has the DNA TGCGCCAGCAACCTCCAGGGGTTCACAGATACGCAGTATTTT.

This chain connects TRBV2 to TRBJ2-3; D may be TRBD1 (5 bases). V lost 1 base and J 2 bases, leaving 10 bases between the germline ends. Germline CDR1 reads SNHLY; CDR2 reads FYNNEI. This CDR3 comprises 15 residues. This CDR3 is CASSEGRVNTDTQYF. As DNA, the CDR3 is TGTGCCAGCAGTGAAGGCAGGGTTAACACAGATACGCAGTATTTT.

This clone occurred a few times. The rearrangement links TRBV4-2 to TRBJ2-3, with D tentatively TRBD1 (5 bases). This CDR3 is built from 14 residues. Trimming pared 1 base from V and 4 bases from J, leaving 9 bases between. CDR1 and CDR2 (germline): LGHNA, YNFKEQ. CDR3 in DNA: TGTGCCAGCAGCCAAGTAGGACACGCAGATACGCAGTATTTT. Translating it yields CASSQVGHADTQYF.

The rearrangement joins TRBV6-1 to TRBJ1-1; 7 positions agree with TRBD1. This CDR3 has 15 amino acids. Germline CDR1 reads MNHNS; CDR2 reads SASEGT. With V trimmed by 6 bases and J by 1 base, 8 bases remained unmatched. The CDR3 nucleotides are TGTGCCAGCAGGCCGGACAGGACCCCGAACACTGAAGCTTTCTTT. It is translated as CASRPDRTPNTEAFF.

The CDR3 is CATGKGNNQPQHF. CDR3 in DNA: TGTGCCACGGGGAAGGGTAACAATCAGCCCCAGCATTTT. This chain uses TRBV2 with TRBJ1-5, with D uncertain. The CDR3 runs 13 residues. Germline V gene sequence: CDR1 SNHLY, CDR2 FYNNEI. The V gene lost 10 bases and the J gene lost 3 bases, with 13 bases spanning the gap.

This sequence joins TRBV1 and TRBJ2-2; the table gives TRBD2 as D, unverified against the DNA. TRBV1 is given as a pseudogene. The CDR3 has 21 residues. CDR3: CTSSQEGTSGTVYLSTGELFF. The CDR3 bases are TGCACCAGCAGCCAAGAGGGGACTAGCGGGACAGTTTATTTGAGCACCGGGGAGCTGTTTTTT.

The V gene is TRBV5-1, the J gene TRBJ1-2; tentative D call: TRBD1 (6 bases). Trimming shortened V by 4 bases and J by 4 bases, and 20 bases separated the two germline ends. CDR3 size: 16 residues. Germline CDR1 SGHRS, CDR2 YFSETQ. The CDR3 is CASSATRQDRFYGYTF. Here the CDR3 DNA reads TGCGCCAGCAGCGCGACCCGACAGGATCGGTTCTATGGCTACACCTTC.

This sequence joins TRBV7-8 and TRBJ2-7; D possibly corresponds to TRBD2 (5 bases). The CDR3 length is 15 residues. The germline CDR1 and CDR2 sequences are SGHVS and FQNEAQ. V was trimmed by 1 base and J by 0 bases, leaving 10 bases between them. For the CDR3, the DNA is TGTGCCAGCAGCTTAGAGCTAGCAGACTCCTACGAGCAGTACTTC. Translating gives CASSLELADSYEQYF.

The V and J genes are TRBV1 and TRBJ2-2. TRBV1 is a recognized pseudogene. The CDR3 is made up of 15 amino acids. The CDR3 nucleotides read TGCACCAGCAGCCCTCAGGCATGGGGGACCGGGGAGCTGTTTTTT. Translated, it gives CTSSPQAWGTGELFF.

Only one count was recorded for this clone. The chain has TRBV28 and TRBJ1-4; 7 positions agree with TRBD1. The CDR3 extends over 16 amino acids. The ends lost 10 bases at V and 4 bases at J; junction bases unmatched: 15. CDR1 is MDHEN and CDR2 is SYDVKM in the germline V gene. Here the CDR3 DNA reads TGTGCCACTCTCGACTCCGGGACAGCTTTTAATGAAAAACTGTTTTTT. This gives the protein CATLDSGTAFNEKLFF. Supplemented by reference TRBV28 and TRBJ1-4, the full variable domain reads DVKVTQSSRYLVKRTGEKVFLECVQDMDHENMFWYRQDPGLGLRLIYFSYDVKMKEKGDIPEGYSVSREKKERFSLILESASTNQTSMYLCATLDSGTAFNEKLFFGSGTQLSVL.

The genes are TRBV6-5 and TRBJ1-2; 8 positions agree with TRBD1. This CDR3 comprises 14 residues. Looked up from germline, CDR1 is MNHEY and CDR2 is SVGAGI. The V segment lost 5 bases and the J segment 7 bases; nucleotides outside the gene matches: 9. The CDR3 DNA is TGTGCCAGCAGTACACAGGGGGGGCTTGTTGGCTACACCTTC. It is translated as CASSTQGGLVGYTF.